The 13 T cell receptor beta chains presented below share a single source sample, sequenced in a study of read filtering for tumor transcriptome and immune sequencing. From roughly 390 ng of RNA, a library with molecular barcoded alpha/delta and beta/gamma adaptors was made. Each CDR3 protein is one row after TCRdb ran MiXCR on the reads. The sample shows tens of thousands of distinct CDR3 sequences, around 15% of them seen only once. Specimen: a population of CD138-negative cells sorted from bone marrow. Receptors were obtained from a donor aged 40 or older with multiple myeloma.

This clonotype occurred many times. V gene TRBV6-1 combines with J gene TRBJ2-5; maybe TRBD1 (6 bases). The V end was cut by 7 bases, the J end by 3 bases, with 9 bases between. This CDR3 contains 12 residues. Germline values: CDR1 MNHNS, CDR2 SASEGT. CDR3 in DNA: TGTGCCAGCAAGACAGGAGAAGAGACCCAGTACTTC. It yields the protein CASKTGEETQYF.

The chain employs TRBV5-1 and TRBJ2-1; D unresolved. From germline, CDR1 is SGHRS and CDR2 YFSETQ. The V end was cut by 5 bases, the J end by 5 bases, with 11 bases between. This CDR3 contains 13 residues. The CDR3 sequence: CASREGPNNEQFF. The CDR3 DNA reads TGCGCCAGCAGAGAAGGACCGAACAATGAGCAGTTCTTC.

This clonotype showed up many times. In nucleotides, the CDR3 is TGTGCCAGCAGTTACTCGGGGGGACGTATCCTCCATACGCAGTATTTT. Translating it yields CASSYSGGRILHTQYF. The V and J genes are TRBV6-5 and TRBJ2-3; D is perhaps TRBD2 (6 bases). V was pared by 0 bases and J by 7 bases, with 17 bases between. The CDR3 runs to 16 residues. Germline values: CDR1 MNHEY, CDR2 SVGAGI.

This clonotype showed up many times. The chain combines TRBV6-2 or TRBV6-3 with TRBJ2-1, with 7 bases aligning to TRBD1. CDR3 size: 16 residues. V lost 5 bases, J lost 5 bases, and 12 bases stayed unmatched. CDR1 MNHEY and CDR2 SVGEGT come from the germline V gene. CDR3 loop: CASSQEQGILHNEQFF. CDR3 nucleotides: TGTGCCAGCAGTCAAGAACAGGGGATACTTCACAATGAGCAGTTCTTC.

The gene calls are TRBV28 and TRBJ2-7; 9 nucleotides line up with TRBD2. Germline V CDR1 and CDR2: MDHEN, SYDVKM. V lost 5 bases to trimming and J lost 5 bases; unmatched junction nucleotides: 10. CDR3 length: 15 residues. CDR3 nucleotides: TGTGCCAGCAGTGAACCGGGACTAGCTGTCCACGAGCAGTACTTC. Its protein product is CASSEPGLAVHEQYF. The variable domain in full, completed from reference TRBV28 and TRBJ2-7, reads DVKVTQSSRYLVKRTGEKVFLECVQDMDHENMFWYRQDPGLGLRLIYFSYDVKMKEKGDIPEGYSVSREKKERFSLILESASTNQTSMYLCASSEPGLAVHEQYFGPGTRLTVT.

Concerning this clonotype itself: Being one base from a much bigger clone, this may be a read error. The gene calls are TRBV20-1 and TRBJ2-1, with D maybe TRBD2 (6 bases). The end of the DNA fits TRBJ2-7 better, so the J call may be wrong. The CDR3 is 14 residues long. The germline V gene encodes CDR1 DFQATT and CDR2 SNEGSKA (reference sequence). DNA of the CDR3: TGCAGTGCTCTGGAGGGATTCCCCTACAATGAGCAGTACTTC. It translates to CSALEGFPYNEQYF.

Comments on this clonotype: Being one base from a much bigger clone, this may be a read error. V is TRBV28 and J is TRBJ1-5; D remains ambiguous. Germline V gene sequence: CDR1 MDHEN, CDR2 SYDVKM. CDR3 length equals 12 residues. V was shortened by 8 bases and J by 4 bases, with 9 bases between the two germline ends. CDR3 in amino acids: CASGPLNQPQHF. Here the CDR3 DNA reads TGTGCCAGCGGTCCTCTGAATCAGCCCCAGCATTTT.

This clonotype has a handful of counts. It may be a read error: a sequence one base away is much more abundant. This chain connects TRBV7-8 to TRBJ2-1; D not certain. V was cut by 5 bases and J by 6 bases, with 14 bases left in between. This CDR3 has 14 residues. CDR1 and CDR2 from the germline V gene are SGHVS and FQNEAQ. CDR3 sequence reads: CASSEDEYRNEQFF. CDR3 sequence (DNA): TGTGCCAGCAGCGAGGACGAGTATCGCAATGAGCAGTTCTTC. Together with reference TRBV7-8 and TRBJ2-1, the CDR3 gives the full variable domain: GAGVSQSPRYKVAKRGQDVALRCDPISGHVSLFWYQQALGQGPEFLTYFQNEAQLDKSGLPSDRFFAERPEGSVSTLKIQRTQQEDSAVYLCASSEDEYRNEQFFGPGTRLTVL.

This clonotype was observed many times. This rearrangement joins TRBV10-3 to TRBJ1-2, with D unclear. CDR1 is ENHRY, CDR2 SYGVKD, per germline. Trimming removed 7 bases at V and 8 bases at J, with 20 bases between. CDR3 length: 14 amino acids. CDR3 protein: CAINPEGIDRGYTF. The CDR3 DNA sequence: TGTGCCATCAACCCTGAGGGCATCGATCGCGGCTACACCTTC.

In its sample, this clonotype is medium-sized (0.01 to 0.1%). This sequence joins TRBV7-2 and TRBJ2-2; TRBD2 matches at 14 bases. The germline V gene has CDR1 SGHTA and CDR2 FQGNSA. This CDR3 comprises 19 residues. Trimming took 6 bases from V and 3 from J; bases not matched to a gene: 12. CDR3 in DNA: TGTGCCAGCAGACAGGGGCGACTAGCGGGAGGGCCGGACACCGGGGAGCTGTTTTTT. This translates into CASRQGRLAGGPDTGELFF.

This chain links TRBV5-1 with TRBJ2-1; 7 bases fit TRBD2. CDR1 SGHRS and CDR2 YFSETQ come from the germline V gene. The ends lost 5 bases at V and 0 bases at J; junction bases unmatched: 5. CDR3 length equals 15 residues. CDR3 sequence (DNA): TGCGCCAGCAGTTCGACTAGCAGCTCCTACAATGAGCAGTTCTTC. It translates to CASSSTSSSYNEQFF. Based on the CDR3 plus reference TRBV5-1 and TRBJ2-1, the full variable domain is KAGVTQTPRYLIKTRGQQVTLSCSPISGHRSVSWYQQTPGQGLQFLFEYFSETQRNKGNFPGRFSGRQFSNSRSEMNVSTLELGDSALYLCASSSTSSSYNEQFFGPGTRLTVL.

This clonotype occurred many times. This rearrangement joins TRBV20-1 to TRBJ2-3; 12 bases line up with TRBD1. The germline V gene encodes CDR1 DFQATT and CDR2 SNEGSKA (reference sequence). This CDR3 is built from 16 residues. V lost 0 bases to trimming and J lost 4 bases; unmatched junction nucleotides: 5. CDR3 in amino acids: CSARDKGTGGPDTQYF. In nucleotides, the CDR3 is TGCAGTGCTAGAGATAAGGGGACAGGGGGCCCAGATACGCAGTATTTT.

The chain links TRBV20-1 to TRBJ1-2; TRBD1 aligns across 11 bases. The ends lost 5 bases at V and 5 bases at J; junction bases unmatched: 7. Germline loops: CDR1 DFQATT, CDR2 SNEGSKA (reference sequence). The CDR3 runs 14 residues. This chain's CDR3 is CSAGDGTGGYGYTF. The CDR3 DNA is TGCAGTGCTGGGGACGGGACAGGGGGTTATGGCTACACCTTC.